The 8 T cell receptor beta chains given below trace back to one sample, sequenced in a study of T-cell reconstitution after alpha-beta-depleted transplantation in children. Preparing the TCRbeta library involved the use of unique molecular identifiers. In TCRdb, the PCR reads were re-called with MiXCR into one record per CDR3 protein. This table has about 830,000 distinct CDR3 sequences, roughly 16% appearing once. The sample was PBMCs, mostly from graft donor cells, taken 360 days after TCRalphabeta/CD19-depleted stem cell transplant. The origin of the receptors is a male patient between 5 and 17 years old who had a stem cell transplant for acute lymphoblastic leukemia, so the T cells may come from the graft donor.

The sample holds a few counts of this clonotype. The chain employs TRBV6-2 or TRBV6-3 and TRBJ1-5, with 7 positions matching TRBD1. The CDR3 covers 20 residues. The ends lost 2 bases at V and 4 bases at J; junction bases unmatched: 20. Germline V gene lookup returns CDR1 MNHEY and CDR2 SVGEGT. CDR3 sequence reads: CASSYRYRQGLGFWNQPQHF. The CDR3 bases are TGTGCCAGCAGTTACCGATACAGACAGGGACTGGGGTTCTGGAATCAGCCCCAGCATTTT.

This sequence joins TRBV7-8 and TRBJ2-2; unclear D gene. The V end lost 1 base, the J end lost 1 base, and 7 bases lay between the germline ends. Germline loops: CDR1 SGHVS, CDR2 FQNEAQ. The CDR3 length is 15 residues. The CDR3 DNA reads TGTGCCAGCAGCTTAGTTATTCTGAACACCGGGGAGCTGTTTTTT. Encoded protein: CASSLVILNTGELFF. Based on the CDR3 plus reference TRBV7-8 and TRBJ2-2, the full variable domain is GAGVSQSPRYKVAKRGQDVALRCDPISGHVSLFWYQQALGQGPEFLTYFQNEAQLDKSGLPSDRFFAERPEGSVSTLKIQRTQQEDSAVYLCASSLVILNTGELFFGEGSRLTVL.

The rearrangement links TRBV12-3 or TRBV12-4 to TRBJ2-1; 7 positions agree with TRBD1. The CDR3 sequence is 15 residues long. With 7 bases clipped from V and 3 bases from J, the junction kept 9 bases outside the gene matches. CDR3 sequence: CASTPPGTDYNEQFF. The CDR3 bases are TGTGCCAGCACCCCCCCGGGGACAGACTACAATGAGCAGTTCTTC.

The rearrangement joins TRBV27 to TRBJ1-5; D not resolved. Germline CDR1 reads MNHEY; CDR2 reads SMNVEV (reference sequence). The CDR3 runs to 13 residues. The V and J ends lost 2 bases and 7 bases respectively, with 9 bases between them. The CDR3 sequence is CASSLRERQPQHF. DNA for the CDR3: TGTGCCAGCAGTTTAAGGGAGCGGCAGCCCCAGCATTTT.

This clonotype was recorded at least ten times. One end of the junction is discordant with germline, which a read error may explain. This sequence joins TRBV15 and TRBJ2-5; 8 nucleotides match TRBD1. CDR1 and CDR2 (germline): LNHNV, YYDKDF (reference sequence). This CDR3 comprises 14 residues. The CDR3 nucleotides read TGTGCCACCACCAGAGCGACAGGGGAAGAGACCCAGTACTTC. Protein sequence: CATTRATGEETQYF. Based on the CDR3 plus reference TRBV15 and TRBJ2-5, the full variable domain is DAMVIQNPRYQVTQFGKPVTLSCSQTLNHNVMYWYQQKSSQAPKLLFHYYDKDFNNEADTPDNFQSRRPNTSFCFLDIRSPGLGDTAMYLCATTRATGEETQYFGPGTRLLVL.

V usage is TRBV29-1 and J usage is TRBJ2-7; D is uncertain. V lost 1 base and J lost 6, with 10 bases in between. The CDR3 totals 12 residues. The germline V gene encodes CDR1 SQVTM and CDR2 ANQGSEA. The chain's CDR3 is CSVEGKGSEQYF. The CDR3 nucleotides are TGCAGCGTTGAAGGGAAGGGCTCCGAGCAGTACTTC.

This clonotype was detected only a few times. The chain employs TRBV15 and TRBJ2-7; perhaps TRBD1 as D (6 bases). Germline-derived CDR1 and CDR2 are LNHNV and YYDKDF (reference sequence). Between the trimmed V and J ends, which lost 3 bases and 2 bases, there was a span of 14 bases. CDR3 length: 15 amino acids. The CDR3 sequence is CATSSTQGPTYEQYF. The CDR3 coding sequence is TGTGCCACCAGCAGTACCCAGGGGCCAACCTACGAGCAGTACTTC.

The table lists this clonotype with a few counts. The V gene is TRBV11-1, the J gene TRBJ2-3; D gene ambiguous. The CDR3 has 14 residues. Germline V lookup: CDR1 SGHAT, CDR2 FQDESV (reference sequence). V lost 4 bases and J lost 3, with 11 bases in between. The CDR3 sequence is CASSSAKPTDTQYF. DNA for the CDR3: TGTGCCAGCAGCTCGGCAAAGCCGACAGATACGCAGTATTTT.